A single sample is the source of the 28 T cell receptor beta chains below, sequenced in a study of cytomegalovirus exposure and HLA in healthy donors. Both 60 Vbeta primers and 13 Jbeta primers went into the PCR. Using immunoSEQ multiplex PCR, the repertoire was profiled, and TCRdb retains in-frame clones only, with some absent. The sample carries 130,000 to 150,000 clones, around 80% recorded once. Sequencing was performed on PBMCs. Every receptor here comes from a female donor in good health and CMV-seronegative.

This clone was recorded a few times. This chain links TRBV4-3 with TRBJ2-7, with TRBD2 matching over 8 bases. Germline CDR1 reads LGHNA; CDR2 reads YSLEER. The CDR3 runs to 14 residues. J gave up 2 bases and V 4 bases, and 4 bases lay outside the gene matches. CDR3: CASSPFGGAYEQYF. The CDR3, as DNA: TGCGCCAGCAGCCCATTCGGGGGGGCCTACGAGCAGTACTTC.

This clone came up a few times. The chain couples TRBV5-1 to TRBJ2-4; 10 nucleotides line up with TRBD1. Germline CDR1 is SGHRS and CDR2 is YFSETQ. V lost 4 bases and J lost 4; bases outside the gene matches: 14. The CDR3 consists of 18 residues. CDR3 sequence: CASSPGDRGLNTKNIQYF. The CDR3 nucleotides are TGCGCCAGCAGCCCGGGGGACAGGGGCCTGAATACTAAAAACATTCAGTACTTC.

V is TRBV2 and J is TRBJ1-2; maybe TRBD1 (5 bases). The germline CDR1 and CDR2 sequences are SNHLY and FYNNEI. The CDR3 totals 14 residues. V gave up 4 bases and J gave up 7 bases, with 16 bases separating them. The CDR3 loop is CASSGLQGYGGYTF. Written as DNA, the CDR3 is TGTGCCAGCAGTGGCCTTCAGGGTTATGGTGGCTACACCTTC. Full variable domain (remainder filled in from reference TRBV2 and TRBJ1-2): EPEVTQTPSHQVTQMGQEVILRCVPISNHLYFYWYRQILGQKVEFLVSFYNNEISEKSEIFDDQFSVERPDGSNFTLKIRSTKLEDSAMYFCASSGLQGYGGYTFGSGTRLTVV.

This clone has just one count. J is TRBJ1-1 and V is TRBV9, with D hard to call. Trimming pared 0 bases from V and 1 base from J, leaving 4 bases between. Germline values: CDR1 SGDLS, CDR2 YYNGEE. This CDR3 spans 13 amino acids. The CDR3 sequence is CASSVERNTEAFF. In nucleotides, the CDR3 is TGTGCCAGCAGCGTAGAGAGGAACACTGAAGCTTTCTTT.

This clone showed up just a few times. The chain couples TRBV7-2 to TRBJ2-5; D is possibly TRBD2 (7 bases). Germline CDR1 SGHTA, CDR2 FQGNSA. V dropped 1 base and J dropped 5 bases, with 14 bases sitting between them. The CDR3 loop spans 15 amino acids. CDR3 nucleotides: TGTGCCAGCAGCTTAGGCGGCGGGGGCGGGGAGACCCAGTACTTC. Protein sequence: CASSLGGGGGETQYF. The complete variable domain, with remaining parts taken from reference TRBV7-2 and TRBJ2-5, reads GAGVSQSPSNKVTEKGKDVELRCDPISGHTALYWYRQSLGQGLEFLIYFQGNSAPDKSGLPSDRFSAERTGGSVSTLTIQRTQQEDSAVYLCASSLGGGGGETQYFGPGTRLLVL.

The rearrangement links TRBV10-3 to TRBJ1-3, with a possible D match to TRBD1 (5 bases). The V end lost 4 bases, the J end lost 0 bases, and 13 bases lay between the germline ends. Germline CDR1 reads ENHRY; CDR2 reads SYGVKD. The CDR3 has 16 amino acids. CDR3 sequence (DNA): TGTGCCATCAGTGGGGACTCAGGGATCTCTGGAAACACCATATATTTT. This sequence encodes CAISGDSGISGNTIYF.

The V and J genes are TRBV27 and TRBJ2-1, with a weak D call TRBD2 (5 bases). The ends were cut back, 2 bases at V and 15 bases at J, with 11 bases in the middle. The V gene's germline CDR1 is MNHEY and CDR2 SMNVEV (reference sequence). The CDR3 spans 11 residues. The CDR3 DNA reads TGTGCCAGCAGTTTAGGAGCGGTATTGTTCTTC. Its protein product is CASSLGAVLFF.

This rearrangement joins TRBV19 to TRBJ1-2; the match to TRBD1 covers 11 bases. Germline V gene data show CDR1 as LNHDA and CDR2 as SQIVND (reference sequence). J was trimmed by 4 bases and V by 6 bases; bases with no gene match: 4. The CDR3 loop spans 14 amino acids. CDR3 nucleotide sequence: TGTGCCAGTAGCTGGACAGGGGGCATCTATGGCTACACCTTC. Protein product: CASSWTGGIYGYTF.

The J gene is TRBJ2-1, the V gene TRBV6-4, with D maybe TRBD2 (6 bases). V lost 4 bases to trimming and J lost 4 bases, with 8 bases between them. This CDR3 comprises 13 residues. Germline CDR1 reads MRHNA; CDR2 reads SNTAGT. The chain's CDR3 is CASSAGTYNEQFF. The CDR3 DNA is TGTGCCAGCAGTGCCGGGACTTACAATGAGCAGTTCTTC.

The rearrangement uses TRBV27 and TRBJ1-6; D might be TRBD1 (6 bases). The germline V and J ends were trimmed by 2 bases and 14 bases, with 22 bases remaining between them. The CDR3 runs 16 residues. Germline lookup yields CDR1 MNHEY and CDR2 SMNVEV (reference sequence). The DNA of the CDR3 is TGTGCCAGCAGTTTAGGCTCAGGGCGCCAGGGGATAGCCCTCCACTTT. It specifies CASSLGSGRQGIALHF.

The chain is built from TRBV27 and TRBJ2-7, with D perhaps matching TRBD1 (6 bases). Trimming pared 2 bases from V and 6 bases from J, leaving 11 bases between. Germline CDR1 is MNHEY and CDR2 is SMNVEV (reference sequence). The length of the CDR3 is 13 residues. The CDR3 region has the DNA TGTGCCAGCAGTTTACTGGGGGCAAGCGAGCAGTACTTC. Amino acids: CASSLLGASEQYF.

The gene calls are TRBV7-6 and TRBJ1-6, with D possibly being TRBD1 (5 bases). The CDR3 covers 17 residues. V dropped 5 bases and J dropped 4 bases, with 18 bases sitting between them. Per germline, CDR1 SGHVS and CDR2 FNYEAQ. CDR3: CASSRLPGGGYNSPLHF. The CDR3 DNA is TGTGCCAGCAGCCGTCTTCCCGGGGGGGGGTATAATTCACCCCTCCACTTT. Based on the CDR3 plus reference TRBV7-6 and TRBJ1-6, the full variable domain is GAGVSQSPRYKVTKRGQDVALRCDPISGHVSLYWYRQALGQGPEFLTYFNYEAQQDKSGLPNDRFSAERPEGSISTLTIQRTEQRDSAMYRCASSRLPGGGYNSPLHFGNGTRLTVT.

This chain connects TRBV20-1 to TRBJ2-5; D call uncertain. The CDR3 spans 11 residues. In germline, CDR1 is DFQATT, CDR2 SNEGSKA (reference sequence). V lost 6 bases and J lost 5, with 10 bases in between. Written as DNA, the CDR3 is TGCAGTGCCCGGCACGGGGAGACCCAGTACTTC. As protein: CSARHGETQYF.

The V gene is TRBV2, the J gene TRBJ1-1, with 7 bases aligning to TRBD1. There are 14 residues in the CDR3. In germline, CDR1 is SNHLY, CDR2 FYNNEI. J gave up 3 bases and V 3 bases, and 4 bases lay outside the gene matches. This CDR3 is CASSDDREYTEAFF. For the CDR3, the DNA is TGTGCCAGCAGTGATGACAGGGAGTACACTGAAGCTTTCTTT.

This clone has a handful of counts. V gene TRBV4-2 combines with J gene TRBJ1-2, with D unclear. CDR1 and CDR2 from the germline V gene are LGHNA and YNFKEQ. Trimming cost V 0 bases and J 4 bases, with 12 bases left between them. The CDR3 length is 15 residues. CDR3 in DNA: TGTGCCAGCAGCCAAGATAGGCAGGAAACCTATGGCTACACCTTC. The encoded protein is CASSQDRQETYGYTF.

The V gene is TRBV5-1, the J gene TRBJ2-5; the match to TRBD1 covers 10 bases. The CDR3 totals 17 residues. The V segment lost 0 bases and the J segment 11 bases; nucleotides outside the gene matches: 16. Germline CDR1 is SGHRS and CDR2 is YFSETQ. CDR3 nucleotides: TGCGCCAGCAGCTTGGCCCCGGGACAGGGGAGCGCGAATGAGCAGTACTTC. This translates into CASSLAPGQGSANEQYF.

The chain is built from TRBV9 and TRBJ2-1; 12 nucleotides agree with TRBD2. V was pared by 0 bases and J by 8 bases, with 12 bases of the junction left unmatched. Germline CDR1 reads SGDLS; CDR2 reads YYNGEE. The CDR3 sequence is 18 residues long. CDR3 in DNA: TGTGCCAGCAGCGTAGATCCCCCCGGACTAGCGGGGCGGGATGAGCAGTTCTTC. As protein: CASSVDPPGLAGRDEQFF.

This chain connects TRBV5-4 to TRBJ2-1; 13 positions agree with TRBD2. The CDR3 loop spans 16 amino acids. Germline values: CDR1 SGHNT, CDR2 YYREEE (reference sequence). Losses at the gene ends were 4 bases for V and 8 bases for J; bases not matched to a gene: 9. The chain's CDR3 is CASSPGLAGVSDEQFF. As DNA, the CDR3 is TGTGCCAGCAGCCCAGGACTAGCGGGAGTGTCGGATGAGCAGTTCTTC.

This sequence joins TRBV19 and TRBJ1-1; D is unclear. Germline CDR1 reads LNHDA; CDR2 reads SQIVND (reference sequence). CDR3 length equals 18 residues. Between the trimmed V and J ends, which lost 3 bases and 0 bases, there was a span of 20 bases. CDR3 sequence: CASSMRGSSAKLNTEAFF. The CDR3 region has the DNA TGTGCCAGTAGTATGAGAGGGTCGTCGGCTAAATTGAACACTGAAGCTTTCTTT.

The genes are TRBV5-1 and TRBJ2-4; D ambiguous. The CDR3 spans 18 residues. Trimming left V 0 bases short and J 0 bases short, with 16 bases between. Germline CDR1 SGHRS, CDR2 YFSETQ. CDR3 bases: TGCGCCAGCAGCTTGGAAGGCCAGGCGTTTCTAGCCAAAAACATTCAGTACTTC. It yields the protein CASSLEGQAFLAKNIQYF.

This clone was recorded once. The chain joins TRBV6-5 to TRBJ1-1; D not certain. The CDR3 totals 14 residues. Per the germline V gene, CDR1 is MNHEY and CDR2 is SVGAGI. The V gene lost 7 bases and the J gene lost 7 bases, with 19 bases spanning the gap. Here the CDR3 DNA reads TGTGCCAGCACTAAACCCGGTGGTGTTGATGAAGCTTTCTTT. It codes for CASTKPGGVDEAFF.

The V and J genes are TRBV7-8 and TRBJ1-1; D gene unclear. Germline V gene lookup returns CDR1 SGHVS and CDR2 FQNEAQ. Trimming stripped 0 bases from V and 3 bases from J, with 17 bases between. This CDR3 is 17 amino acids long. In nucleotides, the CDR3 is TGTGCCAGCAGCTTAGCCCATGGGAGGGCGGGATACACTGAAGCTTTCTTT. It encodes CASSLAHGRAGYTEAFF.

This clone was found once. The rearrangement links TRBV28 to TRBJ1-2; no definite D call. The germline gives CDR1 MDHEN, CDR2 SYDVKM. Trimming removed 7 bases at V and 5 bases at J, with 11 bases between. The CDR3 is made up of 12 amino acids. This CDR3 reads CASIGRWYGYTF. The CDR3 region has the DNA TGTGCCAGCATTGGCAGATGGTATGGCTACACCTTC.

The rearrangement uses TRBV19 and TRBJ2-6; TRBD1 matches at 7 bases. This CDR3 has 17 amino acids. V lost 6 bases, J lost 0 bases, and 8 bases stayed unmatched. In germline, CDR1 is LNHDA, CDR2 SQIVND (reference sequence). The CDR3 loop reads CASSPTGTSSGANVLTF. CDR3 nucleotides: TGTGCCAGTAGCCCGACAGGGACCTCCTCTGGGGCCAACGTCCTGACTTTC.

This clone has more than one count but fewer than ten. This chain joins TRBV5-1 and TRBJ2-2; weak D call: TRBD2 (5 bases). The CDR3 covers 15 residues. Germline values: CDR1 SGHRS, CDR2 YFSETQ. Trimming pared 4 bases from V and 4 bases from J, leaving 14 bases between. DNA of the CDR3: TGCGCCAGCAGCATTGTAGCGTCGGGCACCGGGGAGCTGTTTTTT. This codes for CASSIVASGTGELFF.

V gene TRBV28 combines with J gene TRBJ1-2, with 8 positions matching TRBD1. From germline, CDR1 is MDHEN and CDR2 SYDVKM. V shed 3 bases, J shed 8 bases, and the junction held 14 bases outside the gene matches. The CDR3 sequence is 16 residues long. The CDR3 here is CASSLLNRQGRGGYTF. The CDR3 nucleotides read TGTGCCAGCAGTTTGCTGAATCGACAGGGGAGGGGAGGCTACACCTTC.

The chain uses TRBV7-3 and TRBJ2-1, with 8 bases matching TRBD2. V gave up 6 bases and J gave up 9 bases; unmatched junction bases: 13. The germline V gene encodes CDR1 SGHTA and CDR2 FQGTGA. The CDR3 is 15 amino acids. The CDR3 loop is CASRKTGGPPSEQFF. The CDR3 DNA reads TGTGCCAGCAGAAAGACGGGGGGGCCCCCAAGTGAGCAGTTCTTC.

This clone was recorded a few times. The genes are TRBV10-1 and TRBJ1-2; D is unclear. This CDR3 comprises 13 residues. In germline, CDR1 is WNHNN, CDR2 SYGVQD (reference sequence). Trimming pared 9 bases from V and 4 bases from J, leaving 15 bases between. In DNA form, the CDR3 reads TGCGCCAGACGGAGAGTCTTCATCTATGGCTACACCTTC. Amino acid sequence: CARRRVFIYGYTF.